This T cell receptor beta chain stems from a study of control samples from healthy donors and cancer patients. The data were produced by immunoSEQ multiplex PCR, yet TCRdb's version contains in-frame clones alone and is incomplete. The table shows more than 75,000 clones, with about 87% occurring only once. About this clone itself: Sequence at one end of the junction differs from germline and may be a read error. The sample contains more than one DNA sequence encoding this CDR3.

Looked up from germline, CDR1 is LGHDT and CDR2 is YNNKEL (reference sequence). The CDR3 is made up of 15 amino acids. The chain links TRBV3-1 (or the pseudogene TRBV3-2) to TRBJ2-5; TRBD1 might be the D (6 bases). This sequence was found in a woman aged 60 to 75 with head and neck cancer. Specimen: PBMCs. CDR3 in amino acids: CASSTRGSIQETQYF. The CDR3 DNA follows: TGTGCCAGCAGCACCAGGGGATCCATCCAAGAGACTCAGTACTTC.